This T cell receptor beta chain comes out of a study of technical replicates of blood from a handful of donors. The method was immunoSEQ multiplex PCR; TCRdb's version includes in-frame clones alone and lacks a portion of them. Of more than 65,000 clones in the sample, 95% to 97% were seen once. The CDR3 extends over 16 amino acids. V lost 0 bases, J lost 9 bases, and 10 bases stayed unmatched. Germline V gene sequence: CDR1 SEHNR, CDR2 FQNEAQ (reference sequence). What was sequenced was T cells isolated from PBMCs. This rearrangement joins TRBV7-9 to TRBJ2-1; 8 bases agree with TRBD2. This TCR derives from a human donor in good health. Written as DNA, the CDR3 is TGTGCCAGCAGCTTAGCTACTAGCGGTTTTCGGGGTGAGCAGTTCTTC. This codes for CASSLATSGFRGEQFF.